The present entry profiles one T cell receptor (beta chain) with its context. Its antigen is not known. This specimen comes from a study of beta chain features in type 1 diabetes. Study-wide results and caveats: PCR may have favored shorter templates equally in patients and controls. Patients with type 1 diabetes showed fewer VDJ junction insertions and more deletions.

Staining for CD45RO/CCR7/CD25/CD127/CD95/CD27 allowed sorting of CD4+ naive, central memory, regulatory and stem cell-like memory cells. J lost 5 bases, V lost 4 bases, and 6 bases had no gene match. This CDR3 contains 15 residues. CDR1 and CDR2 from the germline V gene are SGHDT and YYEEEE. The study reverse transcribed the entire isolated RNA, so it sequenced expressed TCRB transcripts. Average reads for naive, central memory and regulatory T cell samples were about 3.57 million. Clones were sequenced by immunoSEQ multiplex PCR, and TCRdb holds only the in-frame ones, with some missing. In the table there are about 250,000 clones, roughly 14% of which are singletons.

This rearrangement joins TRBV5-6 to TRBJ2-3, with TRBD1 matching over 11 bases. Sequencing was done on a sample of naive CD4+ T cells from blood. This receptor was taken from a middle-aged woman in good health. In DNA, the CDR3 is TGTGCCAGCAGCGGGACAGGGGGACTCGGAGATACGCAGTATTTT. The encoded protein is CASSGTGGLGDTQYF.